A single sample gave rise to the 19 T cell receptor beta chains below, sequenced in a study of cytomegalovirus exposure and HLA in healthy donors. 13 Jbeta primers and 60 Vbeta primers were used for the PCR. Clones were sequenced by immunoSEQ multiplex PCR, and TCRdb holds only the in-frame ones, with some missing. The sample has 110,000 or so clones; 65% to 85% are singletons. Material: PBMCs. The receptors derive from a woman between 25 and 40 years old in good health and CMV-seropositive.

The chain employs TRBV5-1 and TRBJ2-2; no reliable D call. Germline lookup yields CDR1 SGHRS and CDR2 YFSETQ. Trimming removed 1 base at V and 0 bases at J, with 10 bases between. The CDR3 has 16 amino acids. CDR3 sequence (DNA): TGCGCCAGCAGCTTGCAGACTCTCGCGAACACCGGGGAGCTGTTTTTT. This encodes CASSLQTLANTGELFF.

The CDR3, as DNA: TGTGCCAGCAGTTTAGCGGGGAACACCGGGGAGCTGTTTTTT. Protein product: CASSLAGNTGELFF. The V call is TRBV28, the J call TRBJ2-2; D possibly corresponds to TRBD2 (5 bases). V lost 2 bases and J lost 1, with 5 bases in between. The CDR3 totals 14 residues. Germline lookup yields CDR1 MDHEN and CDR2 SYDVKM.

This sequence joins TRBV7-9 and TRBJ2-7; D is unresolved. There are 12 residues in the CDR3. Trimming left V 4 bases short and J 0 bases short, with 4 bases between. Per germline, CDR1 SEHNR and CDR2 FQNEAQ (reference sequence). The DNA of the CDR3 is TGTGCCAGCAGCTACAACTCCTACGAGCAGTACTTC. It is translated as CASSYNSYEQYF.

This clone has just a few counts. The chain carries TRBV2 and TRBJ1-2, with D perhaps TRBD1 (6 bases). V dropped 5 bases and J dropped 7 bases, with 14 bases sitting between them. From germline, CDR1 is SNHLY and CDR2 FYNNEI. The CDR3 has 13 residues. The CDR3 nucleotides are TGTGCCAGCAGTAGGGACAAGCCTTTTGGCTACACCTTC. It codes for CASSRDKPFGYTF.

V gene TRBV15 combines with J gene TRBJ2-4, with 8 bases that match TRBD2. CDR1 is LNHNV, CDR2 YYDKDF, per germline (reference sequence). With V trimmed by 0 bases and J by 2 bases, 6 bases remained unmatched. The CDR3 consists of 17 residues. CDR3 region: CATSREGGGISKNIQYF. The CDR3 DNA reads TGTGCCACCAGCAGAGAAGGCGGGGGGATATCCAAAAACATTCAGTACTTC.

This clone was counted a single time. The chain employs TRBV9 and TRBJ2-2; D not resolved. Germline values: CDR1 SGDLS, CDR2 YYNGEE. This CDR3 contains 15 residues. Trimming left V 4 bases short and J 2 bases short, with 12 bases between. The CDR3 spells CASSPLTVNTGELFF. The CDR3 nucleotides are TGTGCCAGCAGCCCACTCACGGTTAACACCGGGGAGCTGTTTTTT. The full variable domain, in which reference TRBV9 and TRBJ2-2 provide the parts outside the CDR3, is DSGVTQTPKHLITATGQRVTLRCSPRSGDLSVYWYQQSLDQGLQFLIQYYNGEERAKGNILERFSAQQFPDLHSELNLSSLELGDSALYFCASSPLTVNTGELFFGEGSRLTVL.

The chain uses TRBV11-2 and TRBJ2-1; D is perhaps TRBD2 (5 bases). This CDR3 spans 15 amino acids. Trimming removed 0 bases at V and 1 base at J, with 7 bases between. The germline gives CDR1 SGHAT, CDR2 FQNNGV. The DNA of the CDR3 is TGTGCCAGCAGCTTAGATCGGGATTCCTACAATGAGCAGTTCTTC. This encodes CASSLDRDSYNEQFF. Based on the CDR3 plus reference TRBV11-2 and TRBJ2-1, the full variable domain is EAGVAQSPRYKIIEKRQSVAFWCNPISGHATLYWYQQILGQGPKLLIQFQNNGVVDDSQLPKDRFSAERLKGVDSTLKIQPAKLEDSAVYLCASSLDRDSYNEQFFGPGTRLTVL.

The rearrangement joins TRBV5-8 to TRBJ1-2, with TRBD1 identical over 9 bases. The CDR3 contains 17 residues. Germline values: CDR1 SGHTS, CDR2 YDEGEE. Trimming cost V 4 bases and J 6 bases; bases outside gene matches: 16. CDR3 sequence reads: CASSNLGQGPGADGYTF. The CDR3, as DNA: TGTGCCAGCAGCAACCTGGGACAGGGACCAGGCGCGGATGGCTACACCTTC.

The chain employs TRBV12-5 and TRBJ1-1; D is perhaps TRBD1 (5 bases). This CDR3 contains 16 residues. Trimming removed 2 bases at V and 0 bases at J, with 13 bases between. Germline V gene sequence: CDR1 LGHNT, CDR2 FRNRAP. This CDR3 reads CASGLYQGGMNTEAFF. The CDR3 coding sequence is TGTGCTAGTGGTTTGTATCAGGGAGGGATGAACACTGAAGCTTTCTTT.

The rearrangement joins TRBV11-3 to TRBJ2-6; 8 bases are a match to TRBD1. CDR1 and CDR2 (germline): SGHNT, YENEEA. The CDR3 runs 19 residues. V was pared by 5 bases and J by 0 bases, with 12 bases of the junction left unmatched. The CDR3 coding sequence is TGTGCCAGCAGCCCTAATCCGGGACAGGATAGCTCTGGGGCCAACGTCCTGACTTTC. Translated, it gives CASSPNPGQDSSGANVLTF.

V and J are TRBV5-1 and TRBJ1-3, with 9 bases aligning to TRBD1. The V and J ends lost 5 bases and 4 bases, in that order; junction bases with no gene match: 4. The CDR3 has 14 amino acids. The germline CDR1 and CDR2 sequences are SGHRS and YFSETQ. CDR3 amino acids: CASSEGTGGNTIYF. In nucleotides, the CDR3 is TGCGCCAGCAGTGAGGGGACAGGGGGAAACACCATATATTTT. Full variable domain (rest looked up from reference TRBV5-1 and TRBJ1-3): KAGVTQTPRYLIKTRGQQVTLSCSPISGHRSVSWYQQTPGQGLQFLFEYFSETQRNKGNFPGRFSGRQFSNSRSEMNVSTLELGDSALYLCASSEGTGGNTIYFGEGSWLTVV.

The J gene is TRBJ2-7, the V gene TRBV2, with unresolved D. V gave up 6 bases and J gave up 6 bases, with 9 bases separating them. The CDR3 length is 11 residues. From germline, CDR1 is SNHLY and CDR2 FYNNEI. CDR3 region: CASRNSGEQYF. The CDR3, as DNA: TGTGCCAGCAGGAACAGTGGCGAGCAGTACTTC.

A word on this clone: Other nucleotide sequences in the sample specify the same CDR3. The chain uses TRBV11-1 and TRBJ1-6; 7 bases agree with TRBD1. This CDR3 spans 14 amino acids. V lost 5 bases, J lost 5 bases, and 3 bases stayed unmatched. Germline V CDR1 and CDR2: SGHAT, FQDESV (reference sequence). The CDR3 sequence: CASSRTGNNSPLHF. The CDR3 region has the DNA TGTGCCAGCAGCCGGACAGGCAATAATTCACCCCTCCACTTT.

The chain is built from TRBV6-5 and TRBJ1-2; 10 bases map to TRBD1. V lost 1 base, J lost 4 bases, and 6 bases stayed unmatched. Germline-derived CDR1 and CDR2 are MNHEY and SVGAGI. The CDR3 runs to 16 residues. In nucleotides, the CDR3 is TGTGCCAGCAGTTACTGGGACAGGGGAAACGGCTATGGCTACACCTTC. Amino acid sequence: CASSYWDRGNGYGYTF.

This clone has only one observation. The rearrangement uses TRBV5-4 and TRBJ2-7; the match to TRBD2 covers 9 bases. CDR1 and CDR2 (germline): SGHNT, YYREEE (reference sequence). V gave up 0 bases and J gave up 4 bases; unmatched junction bases: 8. The CDR3 consists of 16 residues. The CDR3 loop is CASSLARREGRYEQYF. CDR3 DNA sequence: TGTGCCAGCAGCTTGGCGAGGCGGGAGGGCCGATACGAGCAGTACTTC.

This chain uses TRBV7-8 with TRBJ1-1; no clear D. V lost 2 bases to trimming and J lost 5 bases, with 9 bases between them. The germline CDR1 and CDR2 sequences are SGHVS and FQNEAQ. The CDR3 loop spans 13 amino acids. CDR3 loop: CASSLPRTTEAFF. The DNA for the CDR3 is TGTGCCAGCAGCTTACCCCGAACAACTGAAGCTTTCTTT.

The chain joins TRBV6-6 to TRBJ2-7, with a tentative D call TRBD1 (6 bases). Trimming cost V 7 bases and J 0 bases, with 13 bases left between them. The CDR3 is 14 amino acids. The germline V gene has CDR1 MNHNY and CDR2 SVGAGI (reference sequence). CDR3 nucleotides: TGTGCCAGCATTCGGACAGTTGGCTCCTACGAGCAGTACTTC. This codes for CASIRTVGSYEQYF.

The chain uses TRBV10-2 and TRBJ2-7; D remains unclear. CDR3 size: 12 residues. Trimming left V 0 bases short and J 11 bases short, with 11 bases between. Germline CDR1 is WSHSY and CDR2 is SAAADI. CDR3 sequence (DNA): TGCGCCAGCAGTGAGTCGGCTACTCTAGAGTACTTC. Protein: CASSESATLEYF.

As regards this clone: At one of its ends the junction is not consistent with the germline gene, which may arise from a read error. The chain couples TRBV10-2 to TRBJ2-7, with 8 nucleotides matching TRBD2. This CDR3 region has 12 residues. The V gene's germline CDR1 is WSHSY and CDR2 SAAADI. The CDR3 sequence is CASSYVAGLRVF. CDR3 nucleotides: TGCGCCAGCAGTTACGTAGCGGGGCTCAGGGTCTTC.